These T cell receptor beta chains were read from a single sample in a study of cytomegalovirus exposure and HLA in healthy donors. Clones were sequenced by immunoSEQ multiplex PCR, and TCRdb holds only the in-frame ones, with some missing. In the table there are approximately 120,000 clones, roughly 73% of which are singletons. Input material: PBMCs. All receptors derive from a man in his sixties in good health and CMV-seropositive. The CDR3 runs from the conserved cysteine through the conserved F or W. The D gene is left open where the match is weak. Not every row has a clone size; where given, it reads once, few, many or a size class.

TRBV5-4	TRBJ1-1	.	.	CASSLAGYTEAFF	TGTGCCAGCAGCTTGGCGGGGTACACTGAAGCTTTCTTT
TRBV10-1	TRBJ2-7	.	TRBD1	CASRFNRGQVQNYEQYF	TGCGCCAGCAGATTCAATAGGGGACAGGTACAGAACTACGAGCAGTACTTC
TRBV2	TRBJ1-4	.	.	CASSAQGGNEKLFF	TGTGCCAGCAGCGCACAGGGAGGGAATGAAAAACTGTTTTTT
TRBV9	TRBJ2-5	few	.	CASSVEGDQETQYF	TGTGCCAGCAGCGTAGAGGGAGATCAAGAGACCCAGTACTTC
TRBV6-1	TRBJ1-5	.	.	CASSRRVEGNQPQHF	TGTGCCAGCAGTCGACGGGTGGAGGGAAATCAGCCCCAGCATTTT
TRBV7-9	TRBJ1-1	once	TRBD1	CASSLNRGGDTEAFF	TGTGCCAGCAGCTTAAACAGGGGGGGGGACACTGAAGCTTTCTTT
TRBV5-1	TRBJ1-2	.	.	CASSETTGTYGYTF	TGCGCCAGCAGCGAAACTACAGGGACCTATGGCTACACCTTC
TRBV29-1	TRBJ1-4	.	.	CTVKGPATNEKLFF	TGCACCGTAAAGGGGCCCGCAACTAATGAAAAACTGTTTTTT
TRBV5-5	TRBJ1-5	.	.	CASSLVGGLDQPQHF	TGTGCCAGCAGCTTGGTCGGGGGGCTCGATCAGCCCCAGCATTTT
TRBV5-4	TRBJ1-4	.	.	CASSLARGKLFF	TGTGCCAGCAGCTTGGCGCGGGGAAAACTGTTTTTT
TRBV6-6	TRBJ2-7	.	.	CASSRPVVSPDYEQYF	TGTGCCAGCAGCCGACCAGTGGTAAGCCCGGACTACGAGCAGTACTTC
TRBV30	TRBJ2-5	.	TRBD2	CAWRERGGWETQYF	TGTGCCTGGAGGGAGCGGGGGGGCTGGGAGACCCAGTACTTC
TRBV2	TRBJ1-1	.	TRBD1	CASGGQQYEAFF	TGTGCCAGCGGGGGACAGCAATATGAAGCTTTCTTT
TRBV6-5	TRBJ1-2	.	.	CASSRRVGPRGGYTF	TGTGCCAGCAGTCGACGGGTGGGGCCAAGGGGGGGCTACACCTTC
TRBV6-7	TRBJ1-4	.	.	CASSDAYGLLVDNEKLFF	TGTGCCAGCAGTGATGCGTACGGTCTCCTAGTCGACAATGAAAAACTGTTTTTT
TRBV5-1	TRBJ1-2	.	.	CASSLGGALNYGYTF	TGCGCCAGCAGCTTGGGTGGGGCTTTAAACTATGGCTACACCTTC
TRBV9	TRBJ2-5	.	.	CASSVNRGGEETQYF	TGTGCCAGCAGCGTAAACCGGGGAGGAGAAGAGACCCAGTACTTC
TRBV6-1	TRBJ1-3	.	.	CASSEVGTLFSGNTIYF	TGTGCCAGCAGTGAAGTTGGCACCCTCTTCTCTGGAAACACCATATATTTT
TRBV18	TRBJ2-3	.	.	CASSPTGTTDTQYF	TGTGCCAGCTCACCAACAGGGACCACAGATACGCAGTATTTT
TRBV11-2	TRBJ1-4	few	.	CASSFGTLEKLFF	TGTGCCAGCAGCTTTGGGACACTTGAAAAACTGTTTTTT
TRBV30	TRBJ2-3	few	.	CAWTTSTDTQYF	TGTGCCTGGACGACAAGCACAGATACGCAGTATTTT
TRBV4-2	TRBJ2-5	.	TRBD2	CASSVTTTQAGGKETQYF	TGTGCCAGCAGCGTGACTACCACGCAAGCGGGGGGGAAAGAGACCCAGTACTTC
TRBV7-3	TRBJ2-3	.	.	CASSLTGGENTQYF	TGTGCCAGCAGCTTAACCGGGGGAGAGAATACGCAGTATTTT
TRBV28	TRBJ1-4	medium-sized	TRBD1	CASSVTGATNEKLFF	TGTGCCAGCAGTGTAACAGGGGCAACTAATGAAAAACTGTTTTTT